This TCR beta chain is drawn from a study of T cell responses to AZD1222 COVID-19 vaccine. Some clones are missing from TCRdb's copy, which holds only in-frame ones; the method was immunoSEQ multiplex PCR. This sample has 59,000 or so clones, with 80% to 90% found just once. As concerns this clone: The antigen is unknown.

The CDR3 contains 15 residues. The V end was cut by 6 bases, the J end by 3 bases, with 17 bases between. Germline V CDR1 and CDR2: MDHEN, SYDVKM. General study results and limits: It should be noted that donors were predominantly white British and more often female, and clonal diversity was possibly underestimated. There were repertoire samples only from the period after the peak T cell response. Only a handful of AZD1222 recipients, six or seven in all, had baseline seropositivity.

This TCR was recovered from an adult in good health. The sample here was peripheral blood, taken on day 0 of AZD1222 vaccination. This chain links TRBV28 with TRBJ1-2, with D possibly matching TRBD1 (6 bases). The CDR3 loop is CASRHRGALDYGYTF. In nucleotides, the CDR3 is TGTGCCAGCAGACATAGGGGGGCGCTGGACTATGGCTACACCTTC.